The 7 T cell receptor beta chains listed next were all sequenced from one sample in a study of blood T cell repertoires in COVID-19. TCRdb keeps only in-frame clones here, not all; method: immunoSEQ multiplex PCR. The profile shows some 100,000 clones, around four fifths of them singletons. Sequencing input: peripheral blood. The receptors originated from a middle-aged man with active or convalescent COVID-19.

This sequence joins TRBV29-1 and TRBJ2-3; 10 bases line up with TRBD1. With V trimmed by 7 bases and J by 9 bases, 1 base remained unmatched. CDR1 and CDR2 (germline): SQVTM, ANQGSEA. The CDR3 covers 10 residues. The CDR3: CSGQGATQYF. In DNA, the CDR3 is TGCAGCGGACAGGGGGCCACGCAGTATTTT.

The CDR3 bases are TGTGCCAGCAGCCCAGGGGGCCAGAACACCGGGGAGCTGTTTTTT. Protein sequence: CASSPGGQNTGELFF. The chain carries TRBV7-9 and TRBJ2-2, with 8 bases matching TRBD1. Trimming removed 5 bases from V and 1 base from J; junction bases left unmatched: 3. The length of the CDR3 is 15 residues. In germline, CDR1 is SEHNR, CDR2 FQNEAQ (reference sequence).

CDR3 sequence reads: CASSPRPILNSGANVLTF. The CDR3 DNA reads TGTGCCAGCAGCCCCCGTCCTATCCTCAACTCTGGGGCCAACGTCCTGACTTTC. The V and J genes are TRBV11-2 and TRBJ2-6; D is undetermined. There are 18 residues in the CDR3. Trimming took off 5 bases at V and 0 bases at J, with 17 bases between the two ends. Germline loops: CDR1 SGHAT, CDR2 FQNNGV.

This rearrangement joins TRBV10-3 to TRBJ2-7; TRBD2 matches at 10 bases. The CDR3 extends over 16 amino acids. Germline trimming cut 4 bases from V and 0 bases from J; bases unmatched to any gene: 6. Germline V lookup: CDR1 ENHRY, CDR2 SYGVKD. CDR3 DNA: TGTGCCATCAGTGGGGTCCTAGCGGGAGCCTCCTACGAGCAGTACTTC. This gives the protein CAISGVLAGASYEQYF.

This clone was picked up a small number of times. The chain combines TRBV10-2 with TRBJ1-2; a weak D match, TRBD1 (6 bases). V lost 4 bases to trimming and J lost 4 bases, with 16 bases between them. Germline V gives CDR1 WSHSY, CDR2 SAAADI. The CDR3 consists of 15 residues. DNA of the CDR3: TGCGCCAGCAGTGGATACCAGGGGCTTCCCTATGGCTACACCTTC. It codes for CASSGYQGLPYGYTF.

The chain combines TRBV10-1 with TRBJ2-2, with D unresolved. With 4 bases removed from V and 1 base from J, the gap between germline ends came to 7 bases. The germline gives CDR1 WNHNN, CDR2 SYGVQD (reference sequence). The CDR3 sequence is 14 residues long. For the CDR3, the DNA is TGCGCCAGCAGTGCCAACTTGAACACCGGGGAGCTGTTTTTT. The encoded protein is CASSANLNTGELFF.

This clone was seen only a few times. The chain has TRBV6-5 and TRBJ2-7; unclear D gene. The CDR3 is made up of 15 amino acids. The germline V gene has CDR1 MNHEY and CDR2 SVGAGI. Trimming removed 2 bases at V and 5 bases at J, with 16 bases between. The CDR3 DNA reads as TGTGCCAGCAGTTACGGCACCCGGGTTGACGACGAGCAGTACTTC. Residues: CASSYGTRVDDEQYF.